Described below is a single T cell receptor (beta chain) sequence and its context. Its specificity is not known. This CDR3 is also generated by other DNA sequences in the sample. The primer mix had 60 Vbeta and 13 Jbeta primers. Profiling relied on immunoSEQ multiplex PCR, and the TCRdb table lists in-frame clones only, not all of them. This sample carries 150,000 to 200,000 clones, about three quarters of them seen once, and the ten largest clones take 0.85% to 1.4%. The record originates from a study of cytomegalovirus exposure and HLA in healthy donors. Overall study findings and caveats: Immune exposure was documented only through CMV serostatus. Sequencing depth roughly uniform across donors was assumed in presence/absence analyses. Later work found that TCR association rates differed between HLA loci; DRB1 had the most and HLA-C the fewest. Prior analysis indicated that the majority of TCR beta V segments exhibited productivity approximately 87% or approximately 30% of the time.

CDR1 SGHTA and CDR2 FQGNSA come from the germline V gene. J was trimmed by 3 bases and V by 1 base; bases with no gene match: 10. The CDR3 sequence is 17 residues long. The sequence came from a woman in her thirties or forties in good health and CMV-seronegative. The V gene is TRBV7-2, the J gene TRBJ2-7; TRBD2 aligns across 9 bases. Material for sequencing was PBMCs. CDR3: CASSLEGASGIYYEQYF. The CDR3 coding sequence is TGTGCCAGCAGCTTAGAGGGCGCTAGCGGGATATACTACGAGCAGTACTTC.